This TCR beta chain was sequenced in a study of T cell changes during pregnancy in multiple sclerosis. Only a few counts were recorded for this clone. Assay: immunoSEQ multiplex PCR; the TCRdb copy retains only in-frame clones and omits some. The profile covers approximately 58,000 clones, with 80% to 95% appearing a single time and around 2.8% taken by the ten largest. In germline, CDR1 is SNHLY, CDR2 FYNNEI. The CDR3 sequence is 14 residues long. Deletions cut 4 bases from V and 1 base from J, with 8 bases between. V gene TRBV2 combines with J gene TRBJ1-5; D remains unclear. This clonotype was obtained from a female donor in good health, enrolled as a control in a pregnancy study. The material sequenced was peripheral blood, taken in the second trimester of pregnancy. CDR3 sequence reads: CASSVQSSNQPQHF. CDR3 DNA sequence: TGTGCCAGCAGTGTTCAAAGCAGCAATCAGCCCCAGCATTTT.